This entry lists 18 T cell receptor beta chains sequenced from one sample in a study of blood T cells in healthy people across ages. The use of a sample-barcoded 5' primer and a J-beta primer mix characterized a second PCR of roughly 7 to 11 cycles. TCRdb fed the 5' RACE reads into MiXCR, producing one record per CDR3 protein. The data hold around 710,000 distinct CDR3 sequences, with approximately 43% observed a single time. The sample was blood. Receptors originate from a woman between 55 and 75 years old in good health.

This clonotype turned up a few times. The gene calls are TRBV2 and TRBJ2-5, with a possible D match to TRBD1 (6 bases). Germline V lookup: CDR1 SNHLY, CDR2 FYNNEI. This CDR3 is 14 amino acids long. The V end lost 10 bases, the J end lost 4 bases, and 19 bases lay between the germline ends. In DNA, the CDR3 is TGTGCCATCACAATACAGGGACGGAGAGAGACCCAGTACTTC. Translated: CAITIQGRRETQYF.

This clonotype was observed at least ten times. The J gene is TRBJ1-2, the V gene TRBV3-1; 12 nucleotides match TRBD1. The CDR3 is made up of 15 amino acids. The germline CDR1 and CDR2 sequences are LGHDT and YNNKEL (reference sequence). Losses at the gene ends were 1 base for V and 5 bases for J; bases not matched to a gene: 2. CDR3 bases: TGTGCCAGCAGCCAAGGGGACAGGGGGCCGTATGGCTACACCTTC. This encodes CASSQGDRGPYGYTF.

For this clonotype: At one end the junction does not follow the germline gene, possibly because of a read error. This chain links TRBV28 with TRBJ2-7, with unresolved D. In germline, CDR1 is MDHEN, CDR2 SYDVKM. The CDR3 loop spans 12 amino acids. The CDR3 nucleotides are TGTGCCAACAGTTTTTCATGGTACGAGCAGTACTTC. It encodes CANSFSWYEQYF. The variable domain in full, with the rest retrieved from reference TRBV28 and TRBJ2-7, is DVKVTQSSRYLVKRTGEKVFLECVQDMDHENMFWYRQDPGLGLRLIYFSYDVKMKEKGDIPEGYSVSREKKERFSLILESASTNQTSMYLCANSFSWYEQYFGPGTRLTVT.

This clonotype has only a few counts. The chain combines TRBV12-3 or TRBV12-4 with TRBJ2-1, with 16 bases matching TRBD2. This CDR3 spans 19 amino acids. V lost 5 bases and J lost 3; bases outside the gene matches: 10. The CDR3 sequence: CASSTSPGTSGRVYNEQFF. CDR3 in DNA: TGTGCCAGCAGTACCAGTCCCGGGACTAGCGGGAGGGTCTACAATGAGCAGTTCTTC.

In its sample, this clonotype was seen many times. The chain combines TRBV29-1 with TRBJ2-6; D is unclear. Germline V gives CDR1 SQVTM, CDR2 ANQGSEA. V lost 7 bases and J 0 bases, leaving 16 bases between the germline ends. This CDR3 has 16 amino acids. The CDR3 DNA reads as TGCAGCGCCCTGGAGAGCCGCCCCTCTGGGGCCAACGTCCTGACTTTC. Translation: CSALESRPSGANVLTF. The whole variable domain, remainder taken from reference TRBV29-1 and TRBJ2-6, is SAVISQKPSRDICQRGTSLTIQCQVDSQVTMMFWYRQQPGQSLTLIATANQGSEATYESGFVIDKFPISRPNLTFSTLTVSNMSPEDSSIYLCSALESRPSGANVLTFGAGSRLTVL.

This sequence joins TRBV14 and TRBJ2-5, with D tentatively TRBD1 (6 bases). Germline CDR1 and CDR2: SGHDN and FVKESK. The CDR3 length is 16 residues. V was trimmed by 4 bases and J by 0 bases, leaving 15 bases between them. The CDR3 loop reads CASSPVKGGDQETQYF. The CDR3 nucleotides are TGTGCCAGCAGCCCTGTAAAAGGGGGTGACCAAGAGACCCAGTACTTC.

This chain joins TRBV2 and TRBJ2-3; 12 bases are shared with TRBD2. The CDR3 totals 15 residues. CDR1 and CDR2 (germline): SNHLY, FYNNEI. Germline trimming cut 8 bases from V and 0 bases from J; bases unmatched to any gene: 3. This chain's CDR3 is CASGTSGLSTDTQYF. CDR3 DNA: TGTGCCAGCGGGACTAGCGGGCTTAGCACAGATACGCAGTATTTT.

This clonotype has a handful of counts. This sequence joins TRBV2 and TRBJ2-5, with 8 nucleotides matching TRBD1. Germline values: CDR1 SNHLY, CDR2 FYNNEI. The J segment lost 3 bases and the V segment lost 5 bases, leaving 2 bases of the junction unmatched. The CDR3 runs to 13 residues. CDR3 in amino acids: CASSIQGEETQYF. The CDR3, as DNA: TGTGCCAGCAGTATACAGGGGGAAGAGACCCAGTACTTC.

The rearrangement joins TRBV20-1 to TRBJ1-4; 7 bases agree with TRBD1. Germline V lookup: CDR1 DFQATT, CDR2 SNEGSKA (reference sequence). The length of the CDR3 is 15 residues. The ends lost 6 bases at V and 3 bases at J; junction bases unmatched: 10. CDR3 protein: CSATKQGSPNEKLFF. Written as DNA, the CDR3 is TGCAGTGCCACCAAACAGGGGTCACCTAATGAAAAACTGTTTTTT.

CDR3 region: CASSQVAGTLNTEAFF. In DNA form, the CDR3 reads TGCGCCAGCAGCCAAGTCGCCGGGACATTAAACACTGAAGCTTTCTTT. The chain couples TRBV4-3 to TRBJ1-1; weak D call: TRBD1 (6 bases). Germline V CDR1 and CDR2: LGHNA, YSLEER. Trimming stripped 1 base from V and 2 bases from J, with 14 bases between. The CDR3 spans 16 residues.

V usage is TRBV12-3 or TRBV12-4 and J usage is TRBJ2-4, with D perhaps TRBD2 (7 bases). The V gene lost 1 base and the J gene lost 0 bases, with 13 bases spanning the gap. The CDR3 is 17 residues long. The CDR3: CASSLVGGVLAKNIQYF. The DNA for the CDR3 is TGTGCCAGCAGTTTAGTAGGGGGGGTTCTAGCCAAAAACATTCAGTACTTC.

A word on this clonotype: This clone may be a read error of a much larger clone one base away. The genes are TRBV28 and TRBJ1-2; D is perhaps TRBD1 (6 bases). CDR3 size: 13 residues. V was trimmed by 8 bases and J by 7 bases, leaving 17 bases between them. CDR1 MDHEN and CDR2 SYDVKM come from the germline V gene. This CDR3 reads CASCRDKLVGYTF. Here the CDR3 DNA reads TGTGCCAGCTGCCGGGACAAGCTCGTTGGCTACACCTTC.

This clonotype appeared a few times. The chain carries TRBV20-1 and TRBJ2-3, with 9 bases matching TRBD2. In germline, CDR1 is DFQATT, CDR2 SNEGSKA (reference sequence). The CDR3 runs to 16 residues. With 3 bases clipped from V and 0 bases from J, the junction kept 7 bases outside the gene matches. CDR3 DNA: TGCAGTGCTAGTTGGCGGGGGGGCAGGAGCACAGATACGCAGTATTTT. Its translation: CSASWRGGRSTDTQYF.

The chain joins TRBV7-9 to TRBJ2-7, with D possibly TRBD1 on 5 matching bases. This CDR3 comprises 14 residues. CDR1 and CDR2 (germline): SEHNR, FQNEAQ (reference sequence). Trimming took off 4 bases at V and 2 bases at J, with 12 bases between the two ends. Here the CDR3 DNA reads TGTGCCAGCAGCTCCCCGCCAGGGACCTACGAGCAGTACTTC. Translated: CASSSPPGTYEQYF.

The sample holds one count of this clonotype. One base away lies a much larger clone, so this may be a sequencing read error. The V call is TRBV7-2, the J call TRBJ1-2; TRBD1 might be the D (5 bases). The CDR3 is 13 amino acids. V lost 5 bases to trimming and J lost 4 bases, with 11 bases between them. Germline V gene lookup returns CDR1 SGHTA and CDR2 FQGNSA. CDR3 in DNA: TGTGCCAGCAGCGTAACAGGCCCCTATGGCTACACCTTC. Its translation: CASSVTGPYGYTF.

V gene TRBV15 combines with J gene TRBJ1-1; D not certain. CDR1 is LNHNV and CDR2 is YYDKDF in the germline V gene (reference sequence). V lost 0 bases to trimming and J lost 1 base, with 6 bases between them. There are 14 residues in the CDR3. CDR3 in amino acids: CATSRDSRNTEAFF. In DNA form, the CDR3 reads TGTGCCACCAGCAGAGATTCAAGGAACACTGAAGCTTTCTTT.

The gene calls are TRBV18 and TRBJ2-1; the D is unclear. The germline V gene has CDR1 KGHSH and CDR2 LQKENI. Deletions cut 2 bases from V and 2 bases from J, with 13 bases between. The CDR3 covers 16 residues. The CDR3 nucleotides are TGTGCCAGCTCACCAGACCGGGCGGTCCCCTACAATGAGCAGTTCTTC. It encodes CASSPDRAVPYNEQFF.

There are a few counts of this clonotype. J is TRBJ2-3 and V is TRBV18; 9 positions agree with TRBD1. Germline values: CDR1 KGHSH, CDR2 LQKENI. The CDR3 sequence is 17 residues long. V lost 0 bases, J lost 0 bases, and 4 bases stayed unmatched. This chain's CDR3 is CASSPPTGQGSTDTQYF. DNA for the CDR3: TGTGCCAGCTCACCACCAACAGGACAGGGGAGCACAGATACGCAGTATTTT.